A single TCR beta chain is shown here with its context. The data were taken from a study of blood T cell repertoires in COVID-19. Original analysis: Reference gene primers were amplified, and this amplification served to estimate nucleated cell counts. Method: immunoSEQ multiplex PCR; TCRdb's copy keeps in-frame clones and lacks some. V, J and clone size derive from that table, while D and trimming were established from the DNA sequence. The sample records 45,000 to 65,000 clones, 86% being singletons. Trimming took 1 base from V and 6 from J, leaving 9 bases between them. There are 13 residues in the CDR3. Germline V CDR1 and CDR2: MDHEN, SYDVKM.

The receptor was isolated from a man older than 75 with active COVID-19. The rearrangement joins TRBV28 to TRBJ1-1; weak D call: TRBD1 (5 bases). Sequencing was performed on peripheral blood. The CDR3 reads CASSLSGGAEAFF. The CDR3 bases are TGTGCCAGCAGTTTATCCGGGGGTGCTGAAGCTTTCTTT.